Listed below are T cell receptor beta chains from one sample, sequenced in a study of T cells in localized non-small cell lung cancer. Sequenced by immunoSEQ multiplex PCR; TCRdb stores in-frame clones only, minus some. The data contain roughly 21,000 clones, 90% of them singletons. The starting material was peripheral blood, obtained before any cancer treatment. Receptor source: a woman aged 35 to 70 with stage I lung adenocarcinoma. Each CDR3 is given with its conserved first and last residue. A D gene is named only where the DNA matches it firmly. Rows give clone size only sometimes, using once, few, many, or a class for an expanded clone.

d_call: -; v_call: TRBV5-4; j_call: TRBJ1-2; clone_size: -; cdr3_nt: TGTGCCAGCAGCTTTGAAGGACTTGGCTACACCTTC; cdr3_aa: CASSFEGLGYTF
d_call: -; v_call: TRBV5-5; j_call: TRBJ2-6; clone_size: -; cdr3_nt: TGTGCCAGCAGCCAAAGTCAGGGCACCAGCTCTGGGGCCAACGTCCTGACTTTC; cdr3_aa: CASSQSQGTSSGANVLTF
d_call: -; v_call: TRBV28; j_call: TRBJ2-7; clone_size: -; cdr3_nt: TGTGCCAGCAGTCCCCCCCCGGTTGAGATTGGCGAGCAGTACTTC; cdr3_aa: CASSPPPVEIGEQYF
d_call: TRBD1; v_call: TRBV9; j_call: TRBJ1-2; clone_size: -; cdr3_nt: TGTGCCAGCAGCGGGGGGACAGGGCCACTTTACTATGGCTACACCTTC; cdr3_aa: CASSGGTGPLYYGYTF
d_call: TRBD2; v_call: TRBV4-1; j_call: TRBJ2-5; clone_size: -; cdr3_nt: TGCGCCAGTTCACCGCGGACTAGCGGGCCGCGCCAAGAGACCCAGTACTTC; cdr3_aa: CASSPRTSGPRQETQYF
d_call: TRBD2; v_call: TRBV7-3; j_call: TRBJ2-2; clone_size: -; cdr3_nt: TGTGCCAGCAGAGTTAGCGGGAGCACCGGGGAGCTGTTTTTT; cdr3_aa: CASRVSGSTGELFF
d_call: TRBD2; v_call: TRBV5-1; j_call: TRBJ2-2; clone_size: -; cdr3_nt: TGCGCCAGCAGCTTGGAGGGCTCAGCGGGAGGGTTCAACACCGGGGAGCTGTTTTTT; cdr3_aa: CASSLEGSAGGFNTGELFF
d_call: TRBD2; v_call: TRBV13; j_call: TRBJ2-3; clone_size: -; cdr3_nt: TGTGCCAGCAGCCTGGGACTAGCGGGAGGGACAGATACGCAGTATTTT; cdr3_aa: CASSLGLAGGTDTQYF
d_call: -; v_call: TRBV5-4; j_call: TRBJ1-5; clone_size: -; cdr3_nt: TGTGCCAGCAGCTTGGACGGTTCCAATCAGCCCCAGCATTTT; cdr3_aa: CASSLDGSNQPQHF
d_call: -; v_call: TRBV6-1; j_call: TRBJ2-7; clone_size: -; cdr3_nt: TGTGCCAGCAGTGAAGAGTACAGGGTCTACGAGCAGTACTTC; cdr3_aa: CASSEEYRVYEQYF
d_call: TRBD2; v_call: TRBV5-1; j_call: TRBJ2-1; clone_size: -; cdr3_nt: TGCGCCAGCAGCTTGGGGGTAGCGGGAGAAGAGCAGTTCTTC; cdr3_aa: CASSLGVAGEEQFF
d_call: -; v_call: TRBV5-3; j_call: TRBJ2-5; clone_size: -; cdr3_nt: TGTGCCAGCAGCCTTCCACCGGGGGCCCAAGAGACCCAGTACTTC; cdr3_aa: CASSLPPGAQETQYF
d_call: -; v_call: TRBV30; j_call: TRBJ2-7; clone_size: -; cdr3_nt: TGTGCCCTCTCGTGGGGGCACTACGAGCAGTACTTC; cdr3_aa: CALSWGHYEQYF
d_call: TRBD1; v_call: TRBV6-5; j_call: TRBJ2-7; clone_size: few; cdr3_nt: TGTGCCAGCAGCTCACAGGGGTACGAGCAGTACTTC; cdr3_aa: CASSSQGYEQYF
d_call: TRBD2; v_call: TRBV28; j_call: TRBJ2-1; clone_size: -; cdr3_nt: TGTGCCAGCAGTTCAGCGGGAGGGCCGAACAATGAGCAGTTCTTC; cdr3_aa: CASSSAGGPNNEQFF
d_call: -; v_call: TRBV7-2; j_call: TRBJ1-2; clone_size: -; cdr3_nt: TGTGCCAGCAGCCCGGGAGGGGCCGCGGACTATGGCTACACCTTC; cdr3_aa: CASSPGGAADYGYTF
d_call: -; v_call: TRBV15; j_call: TRBJ1-5; clone_size: -; cdr3_nt: TGTGCCACCAGCAGGGCCGGGGGGCGTAATCAGCCCCAGCATTTT; cdr3_aa: CATSRAGGRNQPQHF
d_call: -; v_call: TRBV4-1; j_call: TRBJ1-3; clone_size: -; cdr3_nt: TGCGCCAGCAGCGAAATGAGCGGGAACACCATATATTTT; cdr3_aa: CASSEMSGNTIYF
d_call: TRBD2; v_call: TRBV4-1; j_call: TRBJ2-7; clone_size: once; cdr3_nt: TGCGCCAGCAGCGATGTCCCGGGACTAGCTCCATACGAGCAGTACTTC; cdr3_aa: CASSDVPGLAPYEQYF
d_call: -; v_call: TRBV10-3; j_call: TRBJ2-2; clone_size: -; cdr3_nt: TGTGCCACCCAAGGCGGGCTGGGCGGACACGGGGAGCTGTTTTTT; cdr3_aa: CATQGGLGGHGELFF
d_call: TRBD2; v_call: TRBV11-2; j_call: TRBJ2-1; clone_size: -; cdr3_nt: TGTGCCAGCAGCTTTGGGACTAGCGGGGGATACAATGAGCAGTTCTTC; cdr3_aa: CASSFGTSGGYNEQFF
d_call: -; v_call: TRBV6-5; j_call: TRBJ1-1; clone_size: -; cdr3_nt: TGTGCCAGCAGCAACAACTTGAACACTGAAGCTTTCTTT; cdr3_aa: CASSNNLNTEAFF
d_call: -; v_call: TRBV5-4; j_call: TRBJ2-3; clone_size: -; cdr3_nt: TGTGCCAGCAGCGGGAGAGAGAATGGGGATACGCAGTATTTT; cdr3_aa: CASSGRENGDTQYF
d_call: TRBD2; v_call: TRBV2; j_call: TRBJ2-1; clone_size: once; cdr3_nt: TGTGCCAGCAGAAAACGGCCCCTAGCGGGAGTGGCGAATGAGCAGTTCTTC; cdr3_aa: CASRKRPLAGVANEQFF
d_call: TRBD1; v_call: TRBV4-2; j_call: TRBJ1-2; clone_size: -; cdr3_nt: TGTGCCAGCAGCCCGGTCTTCGGGACAGAGGCTAACTATGGCTACACCTTC; cdr3_aa: CASSPVFGTEANYGYTF
d_call: TRBD2; v_call: TRBV7-9; j_call: TRBJ2-1; clone_size: -; cdr3_nt: TGTGCCAGCAGCTTAGAGTCTAGCGGGAGGGCCAAAAATGAGCAGTTCTTC; cdr3_aa: CASSLESSGRAKNEQFF
d_call: -; v_call: TRBV7-2; j_call: TRBJ2-4; clone_size: -; cdr3_nt: TGTGCCAGCAGCTTACAGGCAGGGTATAGTCGCCTAAACATTCAGTACTTC; cdr3_aa: CASSLQAGYSRLNIQYF
d_call: -; v_call: TRBV7-2; j_call: TRBJ2-7; clone_size: once; cdr3_nt: TGTGCCAGCAGCCCCATGGGATTCTACGAGCAGTACTTC; cdr3_aa: CASSPMGFYEQYF
d_call: -; v_call: TRBV2; j_call: TRBJ1-2; clone_size: -; cdr3_nt: TGTGCCAGCAGTGGGCAGGGGATTGAAGGCTACACCTTC; cdr3_aa: CASSGQGIEGYTF
d_call: -; v_call: TRBV30; j_call: TRBJ1-4; clone_size: -; cdr3_nt: TGTGCCTGGAGTGTACTGACCCATGAAAAACTGTTTTTT; cdr3_aa: CAWSVLTHEKLFF
d_call: -; v_call: TRBV29-1; j_call: TRBJ2-1; clone_size: -; cdr3_nt: TGCAGCGTTGTTGTTAGCGAGATAGATGAGCAGTTCTTC; cdr3_aa: CSVVVSEIDEQFF
d_call: -; v_call: TRBV4-3; j_call: TRBJ2-6; clone_size: -; cdr3_nt: TGCGCCAGCAGCCAAGAGAACCAGCGCGGCAGGGCCAACGTCCTGACTTTC; cdr3_aa: CASSQENQRGRANVLTF
d_call: -; v_call: TRBV5-1; j_call: TRBJ2-5; clone_size: -; cdr3_nt: TGCGCCAGCAGCTTTAGGGCCGAAGAGACCCAGTACTTC; cdr3_aa: CASSFRAEETQYF
d_call: -; v_call: TRBV27; j_call: TRBJ2-7; clone_size: -; cdr3_nt: TGTGCCAGCAGTTCTCCGGGACGGGGGCGGTCGGACGAGCAGTACTTC; cdr3_aa: CASSSPGRGRSDEQYF
d_call: -; v_call: TRBV11-2; j_call: TRBJ2-7; clone_size: -; cdr3_nt: TGTGCCAGCAGCTTATCCCTCGACGAGCAGTACTTC; cdr3_aa: CASSLSLDEQYF
d_call: -; v_call: TRBV7-9; j_call: TRBJ2-3; clone_size: once; cdr3_nt: TGTGCCAGCAGCTTATATTCGGGTCGGACTACCTATACGCAGTATTTT; cdr3_aa: CASSLYSGRTTYTQYF
d_call: -; v_call: TRBV9; j_call: TRBJ1-2; clone_size: -; cdr3_nt: TGTGCCAGCAGCGGCACCGGGACGCACATCTTC; cdr3_aa: CASSGTGTHIF
d_call: -; v_call: TRBV5-1; j_call: TRBJ1-3; clone_size: -; cdr3_nt: TGCGCCAGCAGTCCTACAGCCATCTCTGGAAACACCATATATTTT; cdr3_aa: CASSPTAISGNTIYF
d_call: -; v_call: TRBV28; j_call: TRBJ1-5; clone_size: -; cdr3_nt: TGTGCCAGCAGTTACAGCGGGGGACGCAATCAGCCCCAGCATTTT; cdr3_aa: CASSYSGGRNQPQHF
d_call: -; v_call: TRBV6-5; j_call: TRBJ1-4; clone_size: -; cdr3_nt: TGTGCCACTGCCCATAATGAAAAACTGTTTTTT; cdr3_aa: CATAHNEKLFF
d_call: -; v_call: TRBV5-1; j_call: TRBJ2-1; clone_size: -; cdr3_nt: TGCGCCAGCAGCCTGGGGGTTGAGGAGCGCCGAGAGCAGTTCTTC; cdr3_aa: CASSLGVEERREQFF
d_call: TRBD1; v_call: TRBV2; j_call: TRBJ2-7; clone_size: -; cdr3_nt: TGTGCCAGCAGTTGGGACAGCCCGGTGAATGAGTACGAGCAGTACTTC; cdr3_aa: CASSWDSPVNEYEQYF
d_call: -; v_call: TRBV11-3; j_call: TRBJ1-4; clone_size: -; cdr3_nt: TGTGCCAGCAGCTTAGCAAACGAGGGGGAAAAACTGTTTTTT; cdr3_aa: CASSLANEGEKLFF
d_call: -; v_call: TRBV4-3; j_call: TRBJ1-5; clone_size: -; cdr3_nt: TGCGCCAGCAGCCAAGAGAAATTTAGCAATCAGCCCCAGCATTTT; cdr3_aa: CASSQEKFSNQPQHF
d_call: -; v_call: TRBV5-1; j_call: TRBJ2-1; clone_size: -; cdr3_nt: TGCGCCAGCAGCTCCGGACTCGACACTTACAATGAGCAGTTCTTC; cdr3_aa: CASSSGLDTYNEQFF
d_call: -; v_call: TRBV6-1; j_call: TRBJ1-4; clone_size: -; cdr3_nt: TGTGCCAGCAGCCGGGACTCTCTATCCCGAGAGGTTTCCCGGTTT; cdr3_aa: CASSRDSLSREVSRF
d_call: -; v_call: TRBV6-6; j_call: TRBJ1-2; clone_size: -; cdr3_nt: TGTGCCAGCAGTGCTTCTTTGGACTACACCTTC; cdr3_aa: CASSASLDYTF
d_call: -; v_call: TRBV27; j_call: TRBJ2-1; clone_size: -; cdr3_nt: TGTGCCAGCAGTTCCTTGAATCCGGGATTCAATGAGCAGTTCTTC; cdr3_aa: CASSSLNPGFNEQFF
d_call: -; v_call: TRBV7-2; j_call: TRBJ1-2; clone_size: -; cdr3_nt: TGTGCCAGCAGCCCGGAGACAGCTAACTATGGCTACACCTTC; cdr3_aa: CASSPETANYGYTF
d_call: -; v_call: TRBV7-9; j_call: TRBJ2-6; clone_size: few; cdr3_nt: TGTGCCAGCAGTCTGAGCTCTGGGGCCAACGTCCTGACTTTC; cdr3_aa: CASSLSSGANVLTF
d_call: TRBD1; v_call: TRBV10-3; j_call: TRBJ2-5; clone_size: -; cdr3_nt: TGTGCCATCAGTGACGACAGGGCGGAGACCCAGTACTTC; cdr3_aa: CAISDDRAETQYF
d_call: TRBD2; v_call: TRBV5-1; j_call: TRBJ2-1; clone_size: once; cdr3_nt: TGCGCCAGCATCCCGACTAGCGGGAGGGGGAATGAGCAGTTCTTC; cdr3_aa: CASIPTSGRGNEQFF
d_call: -; v_call: TRBV4-3; j_call: TRBJ2-5; clone_size: -; cdr3_nt: TGCGCCAGCAGCCAAGGGAGGGACTGGACCCAGTACTTC; cdr3_aa: CASSQGRDWTQYF